The 28 T cell receptor beta chains in this list originate from one sample, sequenced in a study of identical twins (dated by TCRdb to 2016 to 2017). Library preparation used 5' RACE. For sequencing, an Illumina HiSeq 2000 was employed. Through fastp at Q25 and MiXCR, TCRdb rebuilt clones from the public reads, retaining in-frame beta chains. Rows matching on CDR3 protein sequence are summarized as one entry with the most common DNA and genes. This sample lists nearly 900,000 distinct CDR3 sequences; 9% to 15% were detected once. Under 2% of the sample is in the top ten clones. The same sample was also studied in work on yellow fever vaccine responses in identical twins.

The material sequenced was PBMCs. All receptors come from a woman younger than 30 in good health.

This clonotype was counted a few times. V and J are TRBV28 and TRBJ1-5, with D tentatively TRBD1 (5 bases). Germline V gene sequence: CDR1 MDHEN, CDR2 SYDVKM. The CDR3 covers 12 residues. Between the trimmed V and J ends, which lost 2 bases and 8 bases, there was a span of 7 bases. This CDR3 is CASSLLGEPQHF. CDR3 DNA sequence: TGTGCCAGCAGTTTACTGGGGGAGCCCCAGCATTTT.

This clonotype was recorded many times. The genes are TRBV15 and TRBJ2-1; D not resolved. Per germline, CDR1 LNHNV and CDR2 YYDKDF (reference sequence). The V end was cut by 3 bases, the J end by 8 bases, with 5 bases between. The CDR3 extends over 11 amino acids. The CDR3 DNA is TGTGCCACCAGCAGCGTGGATGAGCAGTTCTTC. Its protein product is CATSSVDEQFF.

This chain joins TRBV28 and TRBJ1-6, with TRBD1 matching over 8 bases. The trim removed 3 bases at V and 10 bases at J, leaving 5 bases unmatched. This CDR3 spans 14 amino acids. Germline values: CDR1 MDHEN, CDR2 SYDVKM. CDR3 DNA sequence: TGTGCCAGCAGTTTTCAGGGGGCAGGGTCACCCCTCCACTTT. As protein: CASSFQGAGSPLHF.

The V and J genes are TRBV5-7 and TRBJ2-2; D might be TRBD2 (5 bases). TRBV5-7 is known as an ORF, though its function is uncertain. This CDR3 spans 17 amino acids. V was shortened by 5 bases and J by 3 bases, with 20 bases between the two germline ends. The chain's CDR3 is CASRLSIGPRDTGELFF. CDR3 sequence (DNA): TGTGCCAGCAGATTATCAATCGGACCGAGGGACACCGGGGAGCTGTTTTTT.

The gene calls are TRBV24-1 and TRBJ2-5, with D perhaps matching TRBD2 (6 bases). Germline CDR1 is KGHDR and CDR2 is SFDVKD. This CDR3 region has 15 residues. Trimming left V 3 bases short and J 1 base short, with 11 bases between. The DNA of the CDR3 is TGTGCCACCAGTGATGCCGGGAGCCGCCAAGAGACCCAGTACTTC. Its protein is CATSDAGSRQETQYF.

The gene calls are TRBV24-1 and TRBJ2-3; D gene uncertain. Trimming took 0 bases from V and 3 from J, leaving 12 bases between them. The CDR3 sequence is 16 residues long. The germline CDR1 and CDR2 sequences are KGHDR and SFDVKD. CDR3 in DNA: TGTGCCACCAGTGATTTGAACGAAGGAAGGACAGATACGCAGTATTTT. Amino acids: CATSDLNEGRTDTQYF.

V and J are TRBV11-2 and TRBJ2-7; 7 nucleotides line up with TRBD1. The CDR3 extends over 14 amino acids. V lost 5 bases to trimming and J lost 1 base; unmatched junction nucleotides: 5. Germline V gives CDR1 SGHAT, CDR2 FQNNGV. CDR3 region: CASSATGSSYEQYV. The CDR3 nucleotides are TGTGCCAGCAGCGCGACAGGGTCATCCTACGAGCAGTACGTC.

DNA for the CDR3: TGTGCCAGCAGCAAGGGCCCTCTAGTCAATGAGCAGTTCTTC. The encoded protein is CASSKGPLVNEQFF. V and J are TRBV12-3 or TRBV12-4 and TRBJ2-1; no firm D call. Trimming took off 6 bases at V and 6 bases at J, with 15 bases between the two ends. There are 14 residues in the CDR3.

This chain connects TRBV5-4 to TRBJ2-2, with a weak D call TRBD2 (5 bases). V shed 4 bases and J shed 0 bases, with 13 bases lying between them. This CDR3 region has 16 residues. Germline CDR1 SGHNT, CDR2 YYREEE (reference sequence). CDR3 DNA sequence: TGTGCCAGCAGCCCAGGACTTGGTCCGAACACCGGGGAGCTGTTTTTT. It is translated as CASSPGLGPNTGELFF.

This clonotype occurred a few times. This chain joins TRBV7-2 and TRBJ1-6, with D perhaps TRBD1 (6 bases). The ends were cut back, 8 bases at V and 6 bases at J, with 20 bases in the middle. CDR1 is SGHTA, CDR2 FQGNSA, per germline. The CDR3 is 16 residues long. The CDR3 sequence is CASAPRGAEGNSPLHF. The CDR3 nucleotides are TGTGCCAGCGCCCCCCGGGGGGCAGAGGGTAATTCACCCCTCCACTTT.

Only a few counts were recorded for this clonotype. This rearrangement joins TRBV12-3 or TRBV12-4 to TRBJ1-1; the match to TRBD1 covers 7 bases. J lost 6 bases, V lost 6 bases, and 16 bases had no gene match. The CDR3 extends over 16 amino acids. The CDR3 is CASSPPRVGGLAEAFF. As DNA, the CDR3 is TGTGCCAGCAGCCCCCCACGAGTAGGGGGCTTGGCTGAAGCTTTCTTT.

This clonotype showed up many times. The chain recombines TRBV15 with TRBJ2-3, with D maybe TRBD2 (5 bases). CDR3 length equals 16 residues. Germline CDR1 and CDR2: LNHNV and YYDKDF (reference sequence). Trimming took off 3 bases at V and 3 bases at J, with 16 bases between the two ends. Written as DNA, the CDR3 is TGTGCCACCAGCAGGTTGTCCCCGGGGTTGACAGATACGCAGTATTTT. It codes for CATSRLSPGLTDTQYF. Full variable domain (rest looked up from reference TRBV15 and TRBJ2-3): DAMVIQNPRYQVTQFGKPVTLSCSQTLNHNVMYWYQQKSSQAPKLLFHYYDKDFNNEADTPDNFQSRRPNTSFCFLDIRSPGLGDTAMYLCATSRLSPGLTDTQYFGPGTRLTVL.

V usage is TRBV10-3 and J usage is TRBJ1-2; 7 nucleotides agree with TRBD1. CDR3 length: 13 amino acids. CDR1 and CDR2 (germline): ENHRY, SYGVKD. The junction had 2 bases not matched to a gene; V was cut back by 5 bases and J by 2 bases. The CDR3 region has the DNA TGTGCCATCAGTAAGACAGGGAACTATGGCTACACCTTC. Amino acids: CAISKTGNYGYTF.

The chain employs TRBV12-3 or TRBV12-4 and TRBJ2-2, with 11 bases identical to TRBD2. The CDR3 is 15 residues long. Trimming at V came to 8 bases and at J to 6 bases, leaving 8 bases not matched to a gene. In DNA, the CDR3 is TGTGCCAGCCAATCACTAGCGGGAGTTCCCGGGGAGCTGTTTTTT. It yields the protein CASQSLAGVPGELFF.

This clonotype was counted only a few times. CDR3 protein: CASSQEGLGAFEQYF. The DNA of the CDR3 is TGTGCCAGCAGCCAAGAAGGACTAGGTGCATTCGAGCAGTACTTC. The chain has TRBV3-1 and TRBJ2-7; 7 bases fit TRBD2. The germline CDR1 and CDR2 sequences are LGHDT and YNNKEL (reference sequence). V trimming: 0 bases; J trimming: 6 bases; junction bases outside the gene matches: 8. There are 15 residues in the CDR3.

This clonotype was observed many times. The V call is TRBV12-3 or TRBV12-4, the J call TRBJ2-1; 10 positions agree with TRBD2. J gave up 9 bases and V 3 bases, and 14 bases lay outside the gene matches. The CDR3 contains 17 residues. The CDR3 loop reads CASSLPPLAGDRGEQFF. CDR3 nucleotides: TGTGCCAGCAGTTTGCCGCCCCTAGCGGGAGACAGAGGTGAGCAGTTCTTC.

This rearrangement joins TRBV6-1 to TRBJ1-6; D gene ambiguous. Trimming pared 7 bases from V and 0 bases from J, leaving 13 bases between. The CDR3 runs to 16 residues. Looked up from germline, CDR1 is MNHNS and CDR2 is SASEGT. This CDR3 is CASIYRVTSYNSPLHF. CDR3 DNA sequence: TGTGCCAGCATCTACAGAGTCACCTCCTATAATTCACCCCTCCACTTT.

In its sample, this clonotype was seen a few times. V gene TRBV5-1 combines with J gene TRBJ2-7; 10 nucleotides align to TRBD2. J was trimmed by 1 base and V by 4 bases; bases with no gene match: 8. This CDR3 comprises 16 residues. CDR1 and CDR2 (germline): SGHRS, YFSETQ. CDR3 bases: TGCGCCAGCAGCCTAGAACCGACTAGCGGGTCCTACGAGCAGTACTTC. Its protein product is CASSLEPTSGSYEQYF.

The chain links TRBV25-1 to TRBJ2-3; no clear D gene. V was pared by 3 bases and J by 6 bases, with 7 bases between. The CDR3 is 12 amino acids. Per germline, CDR1 MGHDK and CDR2 SYGVNS. This CDR3 reads CASSDMSDTQYF. The CDR3 coding sequence is TGTGCCAGCAGTGACATGTCGGATACGCAGTATTTT.

In this sample, this clonotype turned up a few times. This sequence joins TRBV3-1 and TRBJ2-1; 7 bases align to TRBD2. CDR1 is LGHDT and CDR2 is YNNKEL in the germline V gene (reference sequence). After removal of 11 bases from V and 0 bases from J, the junction contained 16 bases not matched to a gene. The CDR3 runs 17 residues. CDR3 residues: CASSIPLAQGSYNEQFF. The CDR3 DNA reads TGTGCCTCCAGCATCCCACTAGCGCAAGGCTCCTACAATGAGCAGTTCTTC.

The chain employs TRBV20-1 and TRBJ2-7; D not certain. V was clipped by 1 base and J by 4 bases, with 20 bases between them. The CDR3 spans 16 residues. The germline gives CDR1 DFQATT, CDR2 SNEGSKA (reference sequence). The CDR3 DNA follows: TGCAGTGCTAGAGCCCAGACCCGGGTTCGCCTTTACGAGCAGTACTTC. Translated: CSARAQTRVRLYEQYF.

The chain employs TRBV20-1 and TRBJ2-3, with a tentative D call TRBD1 (5 bases). Trimming shortened V by 3 bases and J by 0 bases, and 13 bases separated the two germline ends. This CDR3 has 15 residues. Germline V lookup: CDR1 DFQATT, CDR2 SNEGSKA (reference sequence). CDR3 sequence reads: CSARTAQTSTDTQYF. In DNA, the CDR3 is TGCAGTGCTAGGACAGCGCAGACTAGCACAGATACGCAGTATTTT.

This clonotype was found many times. The chain couples TRBV6-1 to TRBJ2-1; D call uncertain. Germline CDR1 is MNHNS and CDR2 is SASEGT. Trimming removed 2 bases at V and 4 bases at J, with 3 bases between. This CDR3 is 12 amino acids long. In nucleotides, the CDR3 is TGTGCCAGCAGTGAACAGTACAATGAGCAGTTCTTC. Amino acids: CASSEQYNEQFF.

The gene calls are TRBV6-6 and TRBJ1-6; TRBD1 aligns across 9 bases. V was clipped by 5 bases and J by 9 bases; unmatched bases: 5. The CDR3 has 14 amino acids. Looked up from germline, CDR1 is MNHNY and CDR2 is SVGAGI (reference sequence). This chain's CDR3 is CASSPGTGSSPLHF. The DNA of the CDR3 is TGTGCCAGCAGTCCCGGGACAGGGAGTTCACCCCTCCACTTT.

This clonotype was seen a handful of times. The rearrangement links TRBV9 to TRBJ2-1; TRBD1 is a possible D gene (7 bases). CDR1 and CDR2 (germline): SGDLS, YYNGEE. The CDR3 sequence is 13 residues long. Trimming took 7 bases from V and 4 from J, leaving 12 bases between them. The DNA of the CDR3 is TGTGCCAGCGGAGGGGGCACTTACAATGAGCAGTTCTTC. As protein: CASGGGTYNEQFF.

The J gene is TRBJ2-1, the V gene TRBV7-3, with TRBD2 identical over 9 bases. Germline loops: CDR1 SGHTA, CDR2 FQGTGA. Trimming at V came to 1 base and at J to 1 base, leaving 5 bases not matched to a gene. The CDR3 covers 17 residues. The chain's CDR3 is CASSLRTSALSYNEQFF. The DNA of the CDR3 is TGTGCCAGCAGCTTAAGGACTAGCGCCCTATCCTACAATGAGCAGTTCTTC.

The V call is TRBV10-3, the J call TRBJ2-1; D gene ambiguous. V dropped 4 bases and J dropped 0 bases, with 16 bases sitting between them. This CDR3 is built from 17 residues. The germline V gene has CDR1 ENHRY and CDR2 SYGVKD. DNA for the CDR3: TGTGCCATCAGTGGAGGAAAAACCTTGGGCTCCTACAATGAGCAGTTCTTC. Its translation is CAISGGKTLGSYNEQFF.

V is TRBV10-3 and J is TRBJ2-3, with D perhaps matching TRBD1 or TRBD2 (6 bases each). CDR3 length equals 17 residues. Germline V gives CDR1 ENHRY, CDR2 SYGVKD. Trimming shortened V by 10 bases and J by 5 bases, and 28 bases separated the two germline ends. The CDR3 nucleotides are TGTGCCACCGATGACCGGGAACGGGGGCCTAGTAAAGATACGCAGTATTTT. Protein: CATDDRERGPSKDTQYF.